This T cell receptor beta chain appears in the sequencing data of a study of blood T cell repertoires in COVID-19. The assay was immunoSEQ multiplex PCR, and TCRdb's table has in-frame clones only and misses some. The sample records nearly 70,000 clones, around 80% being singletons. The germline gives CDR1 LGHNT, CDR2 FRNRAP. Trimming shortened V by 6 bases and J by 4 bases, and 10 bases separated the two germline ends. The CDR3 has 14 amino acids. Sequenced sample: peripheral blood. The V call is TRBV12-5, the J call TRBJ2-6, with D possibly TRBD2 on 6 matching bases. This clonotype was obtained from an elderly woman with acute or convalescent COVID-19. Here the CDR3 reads CASGIGGGANVLTF. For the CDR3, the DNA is TGTGCTAGTGGAATAGGAGGGGGGGCCAACGTCCTGACTTTC.